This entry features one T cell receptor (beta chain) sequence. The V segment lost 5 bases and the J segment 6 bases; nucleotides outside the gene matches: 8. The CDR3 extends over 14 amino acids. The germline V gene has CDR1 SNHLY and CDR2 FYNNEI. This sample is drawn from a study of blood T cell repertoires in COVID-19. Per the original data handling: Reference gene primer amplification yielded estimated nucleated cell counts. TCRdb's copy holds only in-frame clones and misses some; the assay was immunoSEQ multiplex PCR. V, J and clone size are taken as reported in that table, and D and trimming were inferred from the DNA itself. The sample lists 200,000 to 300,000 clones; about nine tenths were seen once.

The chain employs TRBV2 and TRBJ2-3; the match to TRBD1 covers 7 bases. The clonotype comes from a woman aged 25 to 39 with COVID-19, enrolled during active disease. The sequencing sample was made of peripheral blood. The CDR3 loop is CASSFRGRGDTQYF. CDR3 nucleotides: TGTGCCAGCAGTTTCAGGGGGAGAGGGGATACGCAGTATTTT.